This paragraph reports one TCR beta chain. This clone was seen a few times. Its antigen is not yet known. Per-nucleotide qualities are absent, and no much larger clonotype sits a single base away. In total, over 600 healthy bone marrow donors made up the cohort. All cohort members were sampled while nominally healthy, although unrecorded immune exposures were likely present. The donor was CMV seropositive and belonged to the group of 250 to 300 seropositive cohort members. Each donor provided a peripheral blood sample, and peripheral blood mononuclear cells were used for TCR beta sequencing. The Qiagen DNeasy Blood Extraction Kit was used to extract genomic DNA from the blood cell samples. These data belong to a study of cytomegalovirus exposure and HLA in healthy donors (dated by TCRdb to about 2017). Background on the whole study: According to an earlier analysis of 550 to 700 of the donors, 200 million or so T cells yielded roughly 100 million unique TCR beta sequences and about 280 Gb of sequence data. An early release covering roughly 640 HLA-typed donors comprised approximately 300 gigabases of sequencing data and tens of millions of unique TCR sequences. Of the 300 to 500 genotyped donors, roughly 76% were placed in the genetic ancestry cluster associated with self-reported Caucasian donors. The study aimed to test whether cataloging public T cell receptors could reveal signatures of past pathogen exposure. The study profiled the T cell repertoires of hundreds of subjects by immunosequencing and related them to cytomegalovirus serostatus. A separate validation cohort of over 95 different subjects was used in addition to the approximately 670-subject first cohort. High-throughput TCR immunosequencing, statistical association of individual TCRs with disease status, and machine learning were combined to predict cytomegalovirus infection status. To study patterns of TCR occurrence, a later analysis re-analyzed previously published TCR beta repertoires from hundreds of donors and added high-resolution HLA genotyping. The later analysis used no new phenotypic data to find candidate immune exposures, relying instead on TCR beta sequences and their occurrence across donors. To decide whether each TCR beta V gene segment behaved as functional or pseudogenic, an earlier analysis of some 570 of the donors relied on high-throughput TCR beta sequencing. Donor age, sex, ethnicity and CMV serostatus were compiled together with the repertoire data. A later genetic analysis used genome-wide SNP genotypes for about three fifths of the 666 donors, treating that subset as a discovery cohort. Every repertoire in the discovery cohort had been generated on one and the same sequencing platform. Both class I and class II loci were covered by HLA typing, at four-digit resolution. Typing coverage varied by locus: about 620-640 donors for A, B, C, DRB1 and DQB1; more than 500 for DQA1; approximately 570 for DPA1; roughly 470 for DPB1. Roughly 5 DR-DQ haplotypes were treated as single units for association and clustering because of strong linkage in the cohort. Among 300 to 450 genotyped donors of the cohort, an average of approximately 240,000 unique TCR beta nucleotide sequences were sequenced per donor, roughly a sixth of them non-productive. Broad study findings and their caveats: A later analysis found that TCR association rates varied across HLA loci, with DRB1 alleles showing the most associated TCRs and HLA-C alleles the fewest. Because HLA typing was missing for some donors at each locus, association tests included only the typed subset. In a later genetic analysis, fewer N-insertions in productive TCRs were reported among donors in an Asian-associated ancestry cluster than the approximately 710-donor mean. Correlated functional status among segregating V segments might be attributable to linkage disequilibrium, but an unknown experimental factor could not be ruled out. Sequencing depth was assumed to be roughly uniform across donors in the presence/absence analyses, though that assumption may not hold. Because the 87-base-pair reads could not distinguish some IMGT-functional V segments, including TRBV6-2 and TRBV6-3, those segments were excluded. The study listed 150 to 200 TCR beta chains as associated with cytomegalovirus. An earlier analysis of 587 of the donors showed that most TCR beta V segments appeared in productive rearrangements either about 90% or about 30% of the time, which broadly matched IMGT annotations. Several of the top co-occurrence clusters appeared to be linked to parvovirus B19, influenza, CMV and Epstein-Barr virus, according to a later analysis. An association between a missense DCLRE1C variant and V-gene and J-gene trimming of TCR beta chains was found in a later genetic analysis and replicated in an independent cohort. A further reported finding was that TCR beta sequences accurately predicted the HLA-A and HLA-B alleles for most subjects in the first cohort. In a later analysis, most CMV-associated TCR beta chains were found to appear HLA-restricted, with HLA associations seemingly driven largely by CMV exposure. Cytomegalovirus status was reported to be diagnosed by the classifier with high specificity and sensitivity in both the original and validation cohorts. A group of highly shared sequence variants was considered likely to be a technical artifact of the sequencing pipeline. Because counts were too low, approximately 15 rarely observed V segments, including chromosome 9 orphons, were excluded from the earlier analysis of several hundred of the donors. In vitro tests confirmed that a few of the cytomegalovirus-associated TCR beta chains recognize cytomegalovirus antigens. In this cohort, only TCR beta chains were sequenced, and detectable features were limited by the absence of alpha or paired-chain data. For the cohort, immune exposure information was limited to CMV serostatus. In a later analysis, about 16,000 TCR beta sequences were associated with specific HLA alleles at a false discovery rate of 0.05. Across donors, most TCR sequences were observed very rarely, whereas some public TCRs were present in many individuals. In a later analysis, HLA-associated TCR beta chains showed more clonal expansion and lower generation probabilities than non-associated chains that were equally common. When HLA alleles, especially DR and DQ, strongly co-occurred, TCR associations were difficult to assign to individual alleles. It was suggested by the authors that the approach could potentially be generalized to other disease states and immunological phenotypes.

To prepare the library, the immunoSEQ multiplex PCR assay was applied. For the multiplex PCR, a mixture combining 60 forward primers for TCR Vbeta segments and 13 reverse primers for TCR Jbeta segments was used. The CDR3 region of rearranged TCR beta genes was amplified from genomic DNA by a multiplex PCR assay. Amplified TCR beta libraries were sequenced as 87-base-pair reads on the Illumina HiSeq System. As for the original processing: A later analysis tallied tens of millions of unique TCR beta chains across the roughly 610 repertoires, and approximately 9.9 million of those chains were shared by two or more donors. Raw reads were error-corrected and collapsed into unique sequences with a nearest-neighbor algorithm that merged closely related sequences to remove PCR and sequencing errors. Alignment of CDR3 sequences to IMGT reference sequences was used to assign V, D and J gene segments. For a sequence to be retained, a match of at least six nucleotides to both a V gene segment and a J gene segment was required. A rearrangement was called productive if the CDR3 had no stop codons and remained in frame with V and J, and every other rearrangement was called non-productive. CDR3 was defined by IMGT convention, running from the second conserved V-encoded cysteine to the conserved J-encoded phenylalanine. In an earlier analysis of roughly 610 of the donors, sequences lacking an unambiguous match to a single V gene segment were excluded. An earlier analysis of roughly 590 of the donors called V segments functional above 56.7% productive rearrangements and segregating when the between-donor standard deviation exceeded 5%. A statistical classification framework was built to diagnose cytomegalovirus status from the catalog of TCR beta chain sequences. In a later analysis, TCR nucleotide sequences were compared against IMGT/GENE-DB human TR gene sequences so that V and J genes could be assigned. Using the TCRdist pipeline, a later analysis assigned CDR3 sequences along with most-parsimonious VDJ recombination scenarios. In a later analysis, each TCR beta chain was defined by its CDR3 amino acid sequence together with its V-gene family, and reads lacking a unique V-gene family were excluded. To address suspected cross-contamination and a sequencing artifact, a later analysis removed under 600 highly shared, low-generation-probability nucleotide sequences. A later analysis calculated a clonal expansion index for each public chain from normalized within-repertoire ranks of inferred template counts. In a later analysis, generation probabilities were computed with a VDJ recombination model fitted to out-of-frame rearrangements, and the resulting probabilities were checked against IGoR. In a later analysis, hypergeometric tests were used to score TCR-TCR, TCR-HLA and TCR-CMV co-occurrence, with a repertoire-size bias correction applied to TCR pairs. A later analysis estimated false discovery rates by permuting HLA or CMV assignments 20 times. A later analysis grouped co-occurring TCRs with DBSCAN, adding TCRdist sequence similarity when clustering within HLA-allele-positive subsets. For co-occurrence clustering, repertoires with fewer than 30,000 or more than 120,000 public chains were excluded, along with 4 to 6 repertoires with anomalous nucleotide sharing. TCRdb limited this immuneACCESS table to in-frame rearrangements with V and J called. A share of clones is missing; checked studies link under half to unresolved V genes, and the rest is unexplained. V, J and clone size are taken as reported in that table, and D and trimming were inferred from the DNA itself. The sample has about 89,000 clones on record, around a tenth of them singletons. The ten largest clones capture 4.5% to 6% of the sample.

The CDR3 sequence holds 14 residues, the cysteine and phenylalanine included. Just the 42-base CDR3 DNA is kept, in frame starting at base 1. The germline V gene (reference sequence) gives CDR1 as SGHNT and CDR2 as YYREEE. The V and J ends are trimmed by 0 bases and 2 bases, leaving 7 bases between them. The sequence was collected from a man aged 45 to 65 in good health and CMV-seropositive. The sample consisted of PBMCs. The rearranged chain carries TRBV5-4 and TRBJ2-3, with no confident D gene call. The DNA sequence is TGTGCCAGCAGCTTGGCAGAAAACACAGATACGCAGTATTTT. It specifies CASSLAENTDTQYF.